A single sample is the source of the 15 T cell receptor beta chains below, sequenced in a study of OX40 agonist ivuxolimab in advanced cancers. Generated by immunoSEQ multiplex PCR, the TCRdb table keeps only in-frame clones and is missing some. In the table there are more than 30,000 clones, roughly 86% of which are singletons. This specimen consisted of CD4+ or CD8+ T cells sorted from blood, obtained in a trial of the OX40 agonist ivuxolimab. The receptors shown here come from an adult with an advanced solid tumor such as melanoma, head and neck, liver or kidney cancer.

The V call is TRBV7-2, the J call TRBJ2-1; 7 bases fit TRBD2. V gave up 2 bases and J gave up 3 bases; unmatched junction bases: 4. This CDR3 has 15 amino acids. Looked up from germline, CDR1 is SGHTA and CDR2 is FQGNSA. CDR3 loop: CASSLSRGSYNEQFF. CDR3 DNA: TGTGCCAGCAGCTTATCGCGGGGGAGCTACAATGAGCAGTTCTTC.

The gene calls are TRBV6-5 and TRBJ2-2; D not resolved. Germline V gene data show CDR1 as MNHEY and CDR2 as SVGAGI. The CDR3 has 12 amino acids. Between the trimmed V and J ends, which lost 6 bases and 5 bases, there was a span of 7 bases. CDR3 sequence reads: CASRPITGELFF. The DNA for the CDR3 is TGTGCCAGCAGACCTATTACCGGGGAGCTGTTTTTT.

The gene calls are TRBV27 and TRBJ2-7; TRBD1 might be the D (6 bases). The CDR3 is made up of 14 amino acids. V dropped 2 bases and J dropped 2 bases, with 10 bases sitting between them. The germline V gene encodes CDR1 MNHEY and CDR2 SMNVEV (reference sequence). The chain's CDR3 is CASSLLTGPYEQYF. The CDR3 bases are TGTGCCAGCAGTTTACTGACAGGACCCTACGAGCAGTACTTC.

V is TRBV5-6 and J is TRBJ1-1; D uncertain. The CDR3 is 16 residues long. Germline V gene sequence: CDR1 SGHDT, CDR2 YYEEEE. V was shortened by 4 bases and J by 0 bases, with 16 bases between the two germline ends. DNA for the CDR3: TGTGCCAGCAGCCCGGGTCTGGGATTCATGAACACTGAAGCTTTCTTT. Translating gives CASSPGLGFMNTEAFF.

V gene TRBV29-1 combines with J gene TRBJ1-2, with 7 nucleotides matching TRBD1. This CDR3 has 13 residues. Germline V gene sequence: CDR1 SQVTM, CDR2 ANQGSEA. V dropped 4 bases and J dropped 8; count of bases not matched to a gene: 10. This chain's CDR3 is CSVAGGGAGGYTF. CDR3 bases: TGCAGCGTTGCAGGAGGGGGCGCGGGGGGCTACACCTTC.

The J gene is TRBJ2-3, the V gene TRBV7-5; the table's TRBD1 call for D was not verified on the DNA. TRBV7-5 is marked as a pseudogene. This CDR3 comprises 11 residues. The chain's CDR3 is CASSPQDTQYF. DNA for the CDR3: TGTGCCAGCAGCCCACAAGATACGCAGTATTTT.

The genes are TRBV4-2 and TRBJ1-1, with no clear D. V lost 2 bases and J lost 10, with 17 bases in between. CDR1 LGHNA and CDR2 YNFKEQ come from the germline V gene. The CDR3 totals 14 residues. The CDR3 nucleotides are TGTGCCAGCAGCCAATCGGACCGCGCCACGTTAGCTTTCTTT. This encodes CASSQSDRATLAFF.

Here the CDR3 reads CAISETTDRGSGELFF. CDR3 bases: TGTGCCATCAGTGAGACCACGGACAGGGGGAGCGGGGAGCTGTTTTTT. The rearrangement uses TRBV10-3 and TRBJ2-2, with 10 bases lining up with TRBD1. In germline, CDR1 is ENHRY, CDR2 SYGVKD. V lost 2 bases and J lost 7; bases outside the gene matches: 7. There are 16 residues in the CDR3.

The gene calls are TRBV11-2 and TRBJ2-7; D uncertain. Germline loops: CDR1 SGHAT, CDR2 FQNNGV. CDR3 length equals 12 residues. Deletions cut 6 bases from V and 7 bases from J, with 13 bases between. The CDR3 is CASSPPLGEQYF. DNA of the CDR3: TGTGCCAGCAGTCCACCCCTAGGGGAGCAGTACTTC.

The genes are TRBV5-1 and TRBJ2-3; 11 bases map to TRBD2. Germline V gene data show CDR1 as SGHRS and CDR2 as YFSETQ. The CDR3 loop spans 15 amino acids. V shed 3 bases and J 10 bases; nucleotides not matched to a gene: 10. This CDR3 reads CASSSVAGGPGAQYF. The CDR3 coding sequence is TGCGCCAGCAGCTCTGTAGCGGGGGGGCCGGGTGCGCAGTATTTT. The entire variable domain, with the rest obtained from reference TRBV5-1 and TRBJ2-3, is as follows: KAGVTQTPRYLIKTRGQQVTLSCSPISGHRSVSWYQQTPGQGLQFLFEYFSETQRNKGNFPGRFSGRQFSNSRSEMNVSTLELGDSALYLCASSSVAGGPGAQYFGPGTRLTVL.

The rearrangement links TRBV19 to TRBJ2-3, with no clear D. The CDR3 contains 16 residues. Germline loops: CDR1 LNHDA, CDR2 SQIVND (reference sequence). V was clipped by 3 bases and J by 0 bases, with 13 bases between them. For the CDR3, the DNA is TGTGCCAGTAGTATCTCTTCAGGCGGAAGCACAGATACGCAGTATTTT. Translation: CASSISSGGSTDTQYF.

This chain uses TRBV11-2 with TRBJ1-3; maybe TRBD1 (6 bases). Germline lookup yields CDR1 SGHAT and CDR2 FQNNGV. This CDR3 comprises 16 residues. V lost 0 bases to trimming and J lost 5 bases, with 14 bases between them. The CDR3 is CASSLEGGFGRNTIYF. For the CDR3, the DNA is TGTGCCAGCAGCTTAGAAGGGGGATTCGGTAGAAACACCATATATTTT. The variable domain in full, with the rest retrieved from reference TRBV11-2 and TRBJ1-3, is EAGVAQSPRYKIIEKRQSVAFWCNPISGHATLYWYQQILGQGPKLLIQFQNNGVVDDSQLPKDRFSAERLKGVDSTLKIQPAKLEDSAVYLCASSLEGGFGRNTIYFGEGSWLTVV.

This chain joins TRBV5-6 and TRBJ2-3, with TRBD1 matching over 11 bases. The CDR3 sequence is 15 residues long. V was pared by 4 bases and J by 3 bases, with 4 bases of the junction left unmatched. Per germline, CDR1 SGHDT and CDR2 YYEEEE. The CDR3 spells CASSPGTGGTDTQYF. The CDR3, as DNA: TGTGCCAGCAGCCCCGGGACAGGGGGGACAGATACGCAGTATTTT. Drawing the rest from reference TRBV5-6 and TRBJ2-3, the complete variable domain is DAGVTQSPTHLIKTRGQQVTLRCSPKSGHDTVSWYQQALGQGPQFIFQYYEEEERQRGNFPDRFSGHQFPNYSSELNVNALLLGDSALYLCASSPGTGGTDTQYFGPGTRLTVL.

The chain combines TRBV28 with TRBJ2-6; D is unresolved. V lost 7 bases and J 0 bases, leaving 7 bases between the germline ends. This CDR3 region has 14 residues. Germline CDR1 and CDR2: MDHEN and SYDVKM. As DNA, the CDR3 is TGTGCCAGCACAATAGCCTCTGGGGCCAACGTCCTGACTTTC. Translating gives CASTIASGANVLTF.

The V gene is TRBV7-2, the J gene TRBJ2-7; D is tentatively TRBD1 or TRBD2 (5 bases each). The CDR3 extends over 14 amino acids. Trimming left V 5 bases short and J 3 bases short, with 14 bases between. Germline loops: CDR1 SGHTA, CDR2 FQGNSA. CDR3 nucleotides: TGTGCCAGCAGCCCCCCGGGGCCTAGCTACGAGCAGTACTTC. Translated, it gives CASSPPGPSYEQYF.